This TCR beta chain was identified during a study of cytomegalovirus exposure and HLA in healthy donors. The V segment lost 3 bases and the J segment 6 bases; nucleotides outside the gene matches: 10. The V gene's germline CDR1 is LNHDA and CDR2 SQIVND (reference sequence). The CDR3 runs to 16 residues. Amplification used 60 Vbeta primers and 13 Jbeta primers. TCRdb's copy holds only in-frame clones and misses some; the assay was immunoSEQ multiplex PCR. The table includes about 190,000 clones, 81% detected once. About this clone: The antigen remains undetermined.

The study, taken as a whole, reports: It was 164 TCR beta chains that were listed as cytomegalovirus-associated. In a later analysis, DRB1 alleles had the most associated TCRs; HLA-C alleles the fewest. The authors later found HLA-associated TCR beta chains more clonally expanded than equally common others. Among donors in an Asian-associated ancestry cluster, a later analysis reportedly found fewer N-insertions than the approximately 700-donor mean.

The sequence was obtained from a man in his late teens or twenties in good health and CMV-seronegative. Sequences were obtained from PBMCs. The chain employs TRBV19 and TRBJ2-5; 10 bases are a match to TRBD2. CDR3 amino acids: CASSITSGTPPKTQYF. DNA for the CDR3: TGTGCCAGTAGTATTACTAGCGGGACACCCCCCAAGACCCAGTACTTC.